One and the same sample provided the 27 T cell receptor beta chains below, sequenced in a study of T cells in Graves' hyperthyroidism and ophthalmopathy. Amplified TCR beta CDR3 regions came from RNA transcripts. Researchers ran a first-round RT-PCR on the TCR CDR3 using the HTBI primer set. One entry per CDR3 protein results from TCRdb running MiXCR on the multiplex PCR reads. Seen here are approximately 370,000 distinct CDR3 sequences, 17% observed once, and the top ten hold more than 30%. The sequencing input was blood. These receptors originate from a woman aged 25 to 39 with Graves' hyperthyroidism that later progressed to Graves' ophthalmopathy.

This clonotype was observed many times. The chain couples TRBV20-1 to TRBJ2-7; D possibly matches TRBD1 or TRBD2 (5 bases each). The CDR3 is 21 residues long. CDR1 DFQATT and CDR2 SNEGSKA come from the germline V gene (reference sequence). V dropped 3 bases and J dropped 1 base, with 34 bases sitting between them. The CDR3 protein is CSARDRTLVRELPLWSYEQYF. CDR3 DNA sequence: TGCAGTGCTAGGGACCGGACACTGGTAAGGGAGCTTCCTCTTTGGTCCTACGAGCAGTACTTC.

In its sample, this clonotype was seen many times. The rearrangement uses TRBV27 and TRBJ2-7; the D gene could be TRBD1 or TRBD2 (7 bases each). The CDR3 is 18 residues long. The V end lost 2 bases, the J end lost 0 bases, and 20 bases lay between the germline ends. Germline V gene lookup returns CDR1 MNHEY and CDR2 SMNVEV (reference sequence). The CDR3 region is CASSLRGGGTESSYEQYF. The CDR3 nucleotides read TGTGCCAGCAGTTTACGCGGGGGTGGGACAGAAAGCTCCTACGAGCAGTACTTC.

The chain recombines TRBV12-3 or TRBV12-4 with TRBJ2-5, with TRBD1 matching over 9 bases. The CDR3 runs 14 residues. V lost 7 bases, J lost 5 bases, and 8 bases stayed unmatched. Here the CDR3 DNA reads TGTGCCAGCACTGATAACAGGGGGCCGGAGACCCAGTACTTC. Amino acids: CASTDNRGPETQYF.

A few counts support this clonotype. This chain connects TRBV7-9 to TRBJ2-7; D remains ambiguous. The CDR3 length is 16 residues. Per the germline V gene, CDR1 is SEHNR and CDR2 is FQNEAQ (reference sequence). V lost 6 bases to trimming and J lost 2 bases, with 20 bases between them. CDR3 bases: TGTGCCAGCAGTTCTAAACCCGGACCGGACGCCTACGAGCAGTACTTC. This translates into CASSSKPGPDAYEQYF.

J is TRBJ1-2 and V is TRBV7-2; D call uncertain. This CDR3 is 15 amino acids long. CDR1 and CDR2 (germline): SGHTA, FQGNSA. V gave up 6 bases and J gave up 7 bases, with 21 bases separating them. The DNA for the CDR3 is TGTGCCAGCAGTCCTAGACCGGTGGCGCGCGGTGGCTACACCTTC. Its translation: CASSPRPVARGGYTF.

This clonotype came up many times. In nucleotides, the CDR3 is TGTGCCAGCAGCTCTCCGGGACTAGCGGAAGAGACCCAGTACTTC. This sequence encodes CASSSPGLAEETQYF. The chain uses TRBV7-9 and TRBJ2-5, with 11 bases fitting TRBD2. The CDR3 has 15 residues. Germline V gene data show CDR1 as SEHNR and CDR2 as FQNEAQ (reference sequence). The V gene end was trimmed by 4 bases and the J gene end by 3 bases; junction bases not matched to a gene: 4. Complete variable domain (other parts from reference TRBV7-9 and TRBJ2-5): DTGVSQNPRHKITKRGQNVTFRCDPISEHNRLYWYRQTLGQGPEFLTYFQNEAQLEKSRLLSDRFSAERPKGSFSTLEIQRTEQGDSAMYLCASSSPGLAEETQYFGPGTRLLVL.

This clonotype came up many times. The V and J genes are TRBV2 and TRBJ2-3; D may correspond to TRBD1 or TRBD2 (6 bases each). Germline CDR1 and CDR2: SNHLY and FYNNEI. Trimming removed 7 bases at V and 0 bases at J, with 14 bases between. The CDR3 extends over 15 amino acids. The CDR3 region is CASTKGGSSTDTQYF. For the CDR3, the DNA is TGTGCCAGCACAAAGGGGGGATCGAGCACAGATACGCAGTATTTT.

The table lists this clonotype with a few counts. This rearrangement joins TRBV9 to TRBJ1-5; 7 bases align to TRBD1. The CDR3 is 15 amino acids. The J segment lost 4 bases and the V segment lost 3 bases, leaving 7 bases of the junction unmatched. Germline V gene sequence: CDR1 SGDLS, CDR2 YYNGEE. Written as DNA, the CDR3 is TGTGCCAGCAGCGAAACAGGGGCAGGGAATCAGCCCCAGCATTTT. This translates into CASSETGAGNQPQHF.

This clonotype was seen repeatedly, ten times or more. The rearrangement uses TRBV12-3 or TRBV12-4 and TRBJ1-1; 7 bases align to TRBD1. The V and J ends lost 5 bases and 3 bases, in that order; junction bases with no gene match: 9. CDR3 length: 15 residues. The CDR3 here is CASSPSRTGHTEAFF. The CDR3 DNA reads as TGTGCCAGCAGTCCAAGTCGGACAGGTCACACTGAAGCTTTCTTT.

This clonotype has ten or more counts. CDR3 loop: CASSLRTGGWVQFF. The CDR3 bases are TGTGCCAGCAGTTTACGAACAGGGGGCTGGGTGCAGTTCTTC. The chain is built from TRBV12-3 or TRBV12-4 and TRBJ2-1, with TRBD1 identical over 9 bases. The CDR3 spans 14 residues. The V segment lost 2 bases and the J segment 12 bases; nucleotides outside the gene matches: 8.

The CDR3, as DNA: TGTGCCAGCAGCGCCCCACAGGACCTCGAATCACCCCTCCACTTT. Protein product: CASSAPQDLESPLHF. The rearrangement links TRBV13 to TRBJ1-6, with D possibly TRBD1 on 5 matching bases. The length of the CDR3 is 15 residues. V was shortened by 5 bases and J by 10 bases, with 18 bases between the two germline ends. CDR1 is PRHDT and CDR2 is FYEKMQ in the germline V gene (reference sequence).

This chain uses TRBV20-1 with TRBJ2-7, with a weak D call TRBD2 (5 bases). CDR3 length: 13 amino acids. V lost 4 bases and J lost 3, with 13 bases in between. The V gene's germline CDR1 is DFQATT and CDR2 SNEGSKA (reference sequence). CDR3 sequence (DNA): TGCAGTGCTACCAACCCCAGCGGCTACGAGCAGTACTTC. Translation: CSATNPSGYEQYF.

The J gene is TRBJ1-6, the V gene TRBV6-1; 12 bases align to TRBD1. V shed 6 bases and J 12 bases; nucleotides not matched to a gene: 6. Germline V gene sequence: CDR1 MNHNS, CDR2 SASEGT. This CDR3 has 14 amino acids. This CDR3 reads CASRTGTGGKPLHF. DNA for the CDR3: TGTGCCAGCAGGACCGGGACAGGGGGCAAACCCCTCCACTTT.

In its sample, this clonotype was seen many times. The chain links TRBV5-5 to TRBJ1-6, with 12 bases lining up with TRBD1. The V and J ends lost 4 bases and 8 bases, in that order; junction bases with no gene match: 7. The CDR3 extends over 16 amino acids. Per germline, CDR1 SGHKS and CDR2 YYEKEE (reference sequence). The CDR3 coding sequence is TGTGCCAGCAGCCCCCGCGGGACAGGGGGCCATTCACCCCTCCACTTT. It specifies CASSPRGTGGHSPLHF.

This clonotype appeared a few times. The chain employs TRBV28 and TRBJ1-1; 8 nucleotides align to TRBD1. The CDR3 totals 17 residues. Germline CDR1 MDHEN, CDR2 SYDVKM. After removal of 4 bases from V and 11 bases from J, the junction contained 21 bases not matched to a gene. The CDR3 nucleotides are TGTGCCAGCAGTTCGGGGATGGACAGGGAAATTCGGGCAAGGGCTTTCTTT. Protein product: CASSSGMDREIRARAFF.

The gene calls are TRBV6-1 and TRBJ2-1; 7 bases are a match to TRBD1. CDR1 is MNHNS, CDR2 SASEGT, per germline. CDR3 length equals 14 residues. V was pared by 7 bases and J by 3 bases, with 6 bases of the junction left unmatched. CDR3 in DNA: TGTGCCAGCAAAAGGGACAGAAACTACAATGAGCAGTTCTTC. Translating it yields CASKRDRNYNEQFF.

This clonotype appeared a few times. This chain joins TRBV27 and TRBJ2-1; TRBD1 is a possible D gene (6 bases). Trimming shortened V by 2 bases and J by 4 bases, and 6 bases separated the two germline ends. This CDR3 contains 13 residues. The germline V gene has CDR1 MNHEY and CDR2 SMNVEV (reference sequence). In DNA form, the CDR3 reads TGTGCCAGCAGTTTACAGGGGTACAATGAGCAGTTCTTC. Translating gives CASSLQGYNEQFF.

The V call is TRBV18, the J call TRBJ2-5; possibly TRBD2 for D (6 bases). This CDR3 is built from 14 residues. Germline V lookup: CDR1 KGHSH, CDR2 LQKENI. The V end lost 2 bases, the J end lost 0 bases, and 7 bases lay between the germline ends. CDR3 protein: CASSPIADQETQYF. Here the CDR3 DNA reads TGTGCCAGCTCACCAATAGCGGACCAAGAGACCCAGTACTTC.

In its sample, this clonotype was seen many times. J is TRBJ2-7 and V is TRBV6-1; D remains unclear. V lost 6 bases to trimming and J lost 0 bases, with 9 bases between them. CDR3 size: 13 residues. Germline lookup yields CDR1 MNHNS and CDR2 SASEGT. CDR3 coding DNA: TGTGCCAGCAGAGACACTGACTCCTACGAGCAGTACTTC. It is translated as CASRDTDSYEQYF.

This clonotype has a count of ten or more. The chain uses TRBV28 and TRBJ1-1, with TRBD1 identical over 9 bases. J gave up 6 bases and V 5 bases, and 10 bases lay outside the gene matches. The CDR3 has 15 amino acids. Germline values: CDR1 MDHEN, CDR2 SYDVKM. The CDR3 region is CASSPTRGQGSEAFF. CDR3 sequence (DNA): TGTGCCAGCAGTCCAACCAGGGGACAGGGATCTGAAGCTTTCTTT.

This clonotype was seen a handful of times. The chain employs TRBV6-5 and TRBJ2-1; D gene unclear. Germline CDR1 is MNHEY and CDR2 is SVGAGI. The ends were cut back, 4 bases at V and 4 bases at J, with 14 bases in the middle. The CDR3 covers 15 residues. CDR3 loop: CASSSDLRRYNEQFF. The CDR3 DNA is TGTGCCAGCAGTTCGGACCTACGGAGATACAATGAGCAGTTCTTC.

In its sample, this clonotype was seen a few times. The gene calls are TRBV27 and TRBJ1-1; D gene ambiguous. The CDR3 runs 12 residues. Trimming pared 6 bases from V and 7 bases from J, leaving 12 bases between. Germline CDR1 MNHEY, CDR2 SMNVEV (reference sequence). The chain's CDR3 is CASSQTGFEAFF. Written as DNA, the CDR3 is TGTGCCAGCAGCCAGACCGGCTTTGAAGCTTTCTTT.

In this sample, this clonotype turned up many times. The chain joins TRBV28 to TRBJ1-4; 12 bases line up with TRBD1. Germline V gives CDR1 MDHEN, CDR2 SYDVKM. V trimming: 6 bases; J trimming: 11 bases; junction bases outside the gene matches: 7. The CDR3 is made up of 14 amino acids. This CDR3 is CASRGPGQGAKLFF. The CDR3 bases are TGTGCCAGCAGGGGACCGGGACAGGGGGCCAAACTGTTTTTT.

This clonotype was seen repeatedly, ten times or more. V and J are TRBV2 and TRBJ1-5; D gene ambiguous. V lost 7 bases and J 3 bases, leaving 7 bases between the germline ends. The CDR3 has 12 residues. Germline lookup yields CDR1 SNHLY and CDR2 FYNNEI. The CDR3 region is CASKRANQPQHF. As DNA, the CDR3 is TGTGCCAGCAAAAGGGCCAATCAGCCCCAGCATTTT.

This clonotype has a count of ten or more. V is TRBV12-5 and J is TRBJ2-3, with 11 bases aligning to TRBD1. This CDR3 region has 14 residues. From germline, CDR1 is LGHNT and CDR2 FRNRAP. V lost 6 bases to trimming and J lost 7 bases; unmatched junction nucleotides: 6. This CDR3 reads CASGLGQGGNTQYF. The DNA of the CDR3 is TGTGCTAGTGGCCTGGGACAGGGGGGGAATACGCAGTATTTT.

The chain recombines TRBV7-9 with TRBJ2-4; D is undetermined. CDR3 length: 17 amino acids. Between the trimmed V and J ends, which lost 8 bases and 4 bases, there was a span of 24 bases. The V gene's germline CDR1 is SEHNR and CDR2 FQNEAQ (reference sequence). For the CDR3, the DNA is TGTGCCAGCCGCCCCCCCGTGACACTGTCGCTGAAAAACATTCAGTACTTC. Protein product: CASRPPVTLSLKNIQYF.

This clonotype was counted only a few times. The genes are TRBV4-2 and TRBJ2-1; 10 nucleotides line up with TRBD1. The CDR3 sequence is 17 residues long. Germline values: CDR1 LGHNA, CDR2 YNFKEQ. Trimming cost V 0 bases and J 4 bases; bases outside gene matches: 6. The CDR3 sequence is CASSQDRGQGVYNEQFF. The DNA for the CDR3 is TGTGCCAGCAGCCAAGACCGTGGACAGGGGGTGTACAATGAGCAGTTCTTC.